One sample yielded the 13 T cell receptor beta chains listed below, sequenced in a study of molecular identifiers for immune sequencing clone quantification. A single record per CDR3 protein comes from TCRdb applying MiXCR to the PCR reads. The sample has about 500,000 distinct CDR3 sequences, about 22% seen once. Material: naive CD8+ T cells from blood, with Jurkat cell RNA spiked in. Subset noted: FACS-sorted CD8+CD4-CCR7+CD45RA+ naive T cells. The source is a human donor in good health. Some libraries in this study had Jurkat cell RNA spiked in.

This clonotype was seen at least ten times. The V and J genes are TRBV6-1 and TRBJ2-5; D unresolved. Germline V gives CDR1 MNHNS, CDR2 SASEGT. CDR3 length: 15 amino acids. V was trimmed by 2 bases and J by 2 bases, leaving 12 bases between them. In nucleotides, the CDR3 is TGTGCCAGCAGTGAATGGTGGTCAGAACAAGAGACCCAGTACTTC. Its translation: CASSEWWSEQETQYF.

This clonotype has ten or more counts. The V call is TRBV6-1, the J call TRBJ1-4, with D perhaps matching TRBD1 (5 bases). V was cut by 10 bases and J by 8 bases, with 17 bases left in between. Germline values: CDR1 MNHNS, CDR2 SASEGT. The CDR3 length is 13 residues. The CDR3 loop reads CATLSGLDEKLFF. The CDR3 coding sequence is TGTGCCACCCTGTCGGGACTCGACGAAAAACTGTTTTTT.

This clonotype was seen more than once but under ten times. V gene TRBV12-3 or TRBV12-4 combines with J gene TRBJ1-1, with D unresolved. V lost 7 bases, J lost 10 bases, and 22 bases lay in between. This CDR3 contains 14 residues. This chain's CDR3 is CASTRNPLLVPAFF. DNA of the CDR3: TGTGCCAGCACACGCAACCCCCTACTTGTACCAGCTTTCTTT.

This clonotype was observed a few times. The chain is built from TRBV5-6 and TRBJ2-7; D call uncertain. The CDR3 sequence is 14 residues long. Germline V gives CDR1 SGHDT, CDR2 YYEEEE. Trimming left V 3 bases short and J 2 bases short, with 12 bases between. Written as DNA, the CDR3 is TGTGCCAGCAGCTCCAGTCACTTAACCTACGAGCAGTACTTC. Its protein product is CASSSSHLTYEQYF.

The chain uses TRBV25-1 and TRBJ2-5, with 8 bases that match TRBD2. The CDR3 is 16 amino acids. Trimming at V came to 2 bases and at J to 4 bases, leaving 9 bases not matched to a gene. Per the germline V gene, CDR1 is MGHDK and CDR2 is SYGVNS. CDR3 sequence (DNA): TGTGCCAGCAGTGAACTTACCGCACTAGCGGTAGAGACCCAGTACTTC. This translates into CASSELTALAVETQYF.

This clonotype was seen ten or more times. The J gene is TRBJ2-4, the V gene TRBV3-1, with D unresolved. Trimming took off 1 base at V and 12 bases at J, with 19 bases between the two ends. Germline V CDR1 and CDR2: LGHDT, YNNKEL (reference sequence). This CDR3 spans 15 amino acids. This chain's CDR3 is CASSQVDFTKWCQYF. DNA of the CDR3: TGTGCCAGCAGCCAAGTAGATTTCACCAAATGGTGTCAGTACTTC.

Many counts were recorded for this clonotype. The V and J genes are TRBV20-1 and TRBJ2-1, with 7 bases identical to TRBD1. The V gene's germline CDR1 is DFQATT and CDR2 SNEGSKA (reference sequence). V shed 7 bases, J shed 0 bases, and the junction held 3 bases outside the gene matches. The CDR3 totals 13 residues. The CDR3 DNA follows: TGCAGTGTCGGGGACAGCTCCTACAATGAGCAGTTCTTC. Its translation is CSVGDSSYNEQFF.

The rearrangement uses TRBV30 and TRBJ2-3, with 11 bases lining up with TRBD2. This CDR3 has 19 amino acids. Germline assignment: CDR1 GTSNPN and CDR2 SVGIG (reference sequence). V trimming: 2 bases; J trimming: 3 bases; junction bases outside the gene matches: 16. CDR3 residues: CAWSQGGLAGGLATDTQYF. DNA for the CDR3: TGTGCCTGGAGTCAGGGGGGGCTAGCGGGAGGTTTAGCAACAGATACGCAGTATTTT. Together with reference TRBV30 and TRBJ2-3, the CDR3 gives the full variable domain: SQTIHQWPATLVQPVGSPLSLECTVEGTSNPNLYWYRQAAGRGLQLLFYSVGIGQISSEVPQNLSASRPQDRQFILSSKKLLLSDSGFYLCAWSQGGLAGGLATDTQYFGPGTRLTVL.

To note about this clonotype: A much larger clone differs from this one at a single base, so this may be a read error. The CDR3 nucleotides read TGTGCCAGCACCACTGTCGTGGCACCTACTACCGAAGCTTACTTT. The encoded protein is CASTTVVAPTTEAYF. This rearrangement joins TRBV6-2 or TRBV6-3 to TRBJ1-1; D unresolved. CDR1 is MNHEY, CDR2 SVGEGT, per germline. This CDR3 has 15 amino acids.

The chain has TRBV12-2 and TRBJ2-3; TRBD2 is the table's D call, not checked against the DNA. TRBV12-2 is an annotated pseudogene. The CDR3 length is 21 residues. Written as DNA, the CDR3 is TGTGCAAGTCGCTTAATCCGGGACGGTACCCAGCGGGAGAAGAGCACAGATACGCAGTATTTT. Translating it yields CASRLIRDGTQREKSTDTQYF.

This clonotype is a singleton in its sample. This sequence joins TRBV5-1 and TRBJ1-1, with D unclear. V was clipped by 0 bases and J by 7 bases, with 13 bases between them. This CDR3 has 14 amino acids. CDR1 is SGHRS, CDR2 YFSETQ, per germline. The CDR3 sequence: CASSLEAAGIEAFF. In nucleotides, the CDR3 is TGCGCCAGCAGCTTGGAGGCGGCGGGCATTGAAGCTTTCTTT.

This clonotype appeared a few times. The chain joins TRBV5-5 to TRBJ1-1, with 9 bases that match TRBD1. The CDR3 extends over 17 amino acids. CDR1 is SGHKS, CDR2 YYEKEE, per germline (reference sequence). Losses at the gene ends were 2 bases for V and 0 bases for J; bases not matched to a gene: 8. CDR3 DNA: TGTGCCAGCAGCTTAAGGACAGGGGAGATGATGAACACTGAAGCTTTCTTT. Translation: CASSLRTGEMMNTEAFF.

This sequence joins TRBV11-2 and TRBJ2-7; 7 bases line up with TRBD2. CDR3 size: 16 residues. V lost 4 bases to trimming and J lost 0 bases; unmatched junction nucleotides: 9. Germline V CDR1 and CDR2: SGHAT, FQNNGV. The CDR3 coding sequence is TGTGCCAGCAGCTCAGATACTAGCGCGAGCTCCTACGAGCAGTACTTC. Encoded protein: CASSSDTSASSYEQYF.